These T cell receptor beta chains were read from a single sample in a study of tumor-infiltrating lymphocytes in primary liver carcinoma. TCRdb reanalysed the multiplex PCR reads using MiXCR and keeps one entry per CDR3 protein. The table shows over 95,000 distinct CDR3 sequences, with approximately 68% occurring only once. Input material: liver tumor tissue from sampling region 5. Receptor source: a woman in her sixties with primary liver carcinoma and hepatitis B virus infection. Both conserved end residues are trimmed from each CDR3. A D gene is named only where the DNA matches it firmly.

d_gene,v_gene,CDR3aa
TRBD1,TRBV29-1,SYEGQGQNYGYT
NA,TRBV7-9,ASSLWARGIQVEQF
NA,TRBV11-2,ASSLAKSEQY
NA,TRBV5-1,ASSLVAQGGTETQY
NA,TRBV7-9,ASSVRETRTDTQY
TRBD1,TRBV11-3,ASSRLDRGLAF
TRBD2,TRBV11-2,ASSTASGRSNEQF
NA,TRBV11-2,TSSSGTEYDYI
NA,TRBV6-4,ASSGLGSTDTQY
NA,TRBV6-5,ASRSGQCGFRAEAF
NA,TRBV20-1,SLQRGSEAF
NA,TRBV19,ASSPAGSYNKQF
NA,TRBV6-5,ASTPRWIDYNEQF
NA,TRBV14,ASNRQQGGDQF
TRBD1,TRBV11-2,ASTPTYTGASSYEPY
NA,TRBV4-1,ASSPMARSYNEQF
TRBD1,TRBV11-2,ASSRHDRDRNEKLF
NA,TRBV11-2,AGSSTSGQLYGYT
TRBD1,TRBV29-1,SPGTGNYDYT
TRBD1,TRBV28,ASSLPRTGEQY
NA,TRBV11-3,ASSLGTNGKLEHF
NA,TRBV11-2,ASSPLGSLYEQN
NA,TRBV4-1,ASSQVGGSGGTQY
NA,TRBV28,ASTSGGASYNEQF
TRBD1,TRBV4-1,ASSPRQGVTLNQPQH
NA,TRBV11-2,ASGLARRAYEQY
NA,TRBV11-3,ASNLERAGSHSSYEQY
TRBD1,TRBV11-2,ASTHDRDRGRGELF
NA,TRBV29-1,IAYSGFRETQY
NA,TRBV5-4,ASKAGSTSRTDTQY
NA,TRBV11-2,VSRTGGANNSPLH
NA,TRBV11-2,VISYGGKTSGSEQY
NA,TRBV10-3,AISVGEGTDMQY
NA,TRBV11-2,ASSLDRQAGELF
NA,TRBV5-1,ASSSDSQNYGHT
TRBD2,TRBV4-1,ASSFSGSNTGELF
NA,TRBV29-1,SVDVAERDTQY
NA,TRBV5-6,ASNLVGGPKTDTQY
NA,TRBV6-6,ASCYSGGVPGELF
TRBD1,TRBV5-5,TSSLDDRAFYEQY
NA,TRBV28,ASFQGKTGELF
NA,TRBV13,ASSLVERDEHY
TRBD1,TRBV10-3,AISPAGTGVGEAF
NA,TRBV7-9,ASGLGCHTEAF
NA,TRBV4-1,VSSQEVPSNETLF
NA,TRBV12-3/TRBV12-4,ASSVAGTTDTQY
TRBD1,TRBV6-6,VSTTGGQQGYT